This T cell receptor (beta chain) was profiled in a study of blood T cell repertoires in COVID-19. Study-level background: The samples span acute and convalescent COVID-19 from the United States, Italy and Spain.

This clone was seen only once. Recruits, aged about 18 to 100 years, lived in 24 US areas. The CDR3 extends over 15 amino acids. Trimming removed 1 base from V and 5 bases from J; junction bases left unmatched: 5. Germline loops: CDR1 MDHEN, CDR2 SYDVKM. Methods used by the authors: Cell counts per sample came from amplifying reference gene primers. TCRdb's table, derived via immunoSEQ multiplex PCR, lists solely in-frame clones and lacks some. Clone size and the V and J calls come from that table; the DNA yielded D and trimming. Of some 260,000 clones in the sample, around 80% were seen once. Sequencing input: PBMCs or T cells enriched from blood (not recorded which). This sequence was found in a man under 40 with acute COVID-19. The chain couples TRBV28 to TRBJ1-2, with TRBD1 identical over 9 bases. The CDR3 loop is CASSLFRDRAYGYTF. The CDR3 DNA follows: TGTGCCAGCAGTTTATTTCGGGACAGGGCATATGGCTACACCTTC.